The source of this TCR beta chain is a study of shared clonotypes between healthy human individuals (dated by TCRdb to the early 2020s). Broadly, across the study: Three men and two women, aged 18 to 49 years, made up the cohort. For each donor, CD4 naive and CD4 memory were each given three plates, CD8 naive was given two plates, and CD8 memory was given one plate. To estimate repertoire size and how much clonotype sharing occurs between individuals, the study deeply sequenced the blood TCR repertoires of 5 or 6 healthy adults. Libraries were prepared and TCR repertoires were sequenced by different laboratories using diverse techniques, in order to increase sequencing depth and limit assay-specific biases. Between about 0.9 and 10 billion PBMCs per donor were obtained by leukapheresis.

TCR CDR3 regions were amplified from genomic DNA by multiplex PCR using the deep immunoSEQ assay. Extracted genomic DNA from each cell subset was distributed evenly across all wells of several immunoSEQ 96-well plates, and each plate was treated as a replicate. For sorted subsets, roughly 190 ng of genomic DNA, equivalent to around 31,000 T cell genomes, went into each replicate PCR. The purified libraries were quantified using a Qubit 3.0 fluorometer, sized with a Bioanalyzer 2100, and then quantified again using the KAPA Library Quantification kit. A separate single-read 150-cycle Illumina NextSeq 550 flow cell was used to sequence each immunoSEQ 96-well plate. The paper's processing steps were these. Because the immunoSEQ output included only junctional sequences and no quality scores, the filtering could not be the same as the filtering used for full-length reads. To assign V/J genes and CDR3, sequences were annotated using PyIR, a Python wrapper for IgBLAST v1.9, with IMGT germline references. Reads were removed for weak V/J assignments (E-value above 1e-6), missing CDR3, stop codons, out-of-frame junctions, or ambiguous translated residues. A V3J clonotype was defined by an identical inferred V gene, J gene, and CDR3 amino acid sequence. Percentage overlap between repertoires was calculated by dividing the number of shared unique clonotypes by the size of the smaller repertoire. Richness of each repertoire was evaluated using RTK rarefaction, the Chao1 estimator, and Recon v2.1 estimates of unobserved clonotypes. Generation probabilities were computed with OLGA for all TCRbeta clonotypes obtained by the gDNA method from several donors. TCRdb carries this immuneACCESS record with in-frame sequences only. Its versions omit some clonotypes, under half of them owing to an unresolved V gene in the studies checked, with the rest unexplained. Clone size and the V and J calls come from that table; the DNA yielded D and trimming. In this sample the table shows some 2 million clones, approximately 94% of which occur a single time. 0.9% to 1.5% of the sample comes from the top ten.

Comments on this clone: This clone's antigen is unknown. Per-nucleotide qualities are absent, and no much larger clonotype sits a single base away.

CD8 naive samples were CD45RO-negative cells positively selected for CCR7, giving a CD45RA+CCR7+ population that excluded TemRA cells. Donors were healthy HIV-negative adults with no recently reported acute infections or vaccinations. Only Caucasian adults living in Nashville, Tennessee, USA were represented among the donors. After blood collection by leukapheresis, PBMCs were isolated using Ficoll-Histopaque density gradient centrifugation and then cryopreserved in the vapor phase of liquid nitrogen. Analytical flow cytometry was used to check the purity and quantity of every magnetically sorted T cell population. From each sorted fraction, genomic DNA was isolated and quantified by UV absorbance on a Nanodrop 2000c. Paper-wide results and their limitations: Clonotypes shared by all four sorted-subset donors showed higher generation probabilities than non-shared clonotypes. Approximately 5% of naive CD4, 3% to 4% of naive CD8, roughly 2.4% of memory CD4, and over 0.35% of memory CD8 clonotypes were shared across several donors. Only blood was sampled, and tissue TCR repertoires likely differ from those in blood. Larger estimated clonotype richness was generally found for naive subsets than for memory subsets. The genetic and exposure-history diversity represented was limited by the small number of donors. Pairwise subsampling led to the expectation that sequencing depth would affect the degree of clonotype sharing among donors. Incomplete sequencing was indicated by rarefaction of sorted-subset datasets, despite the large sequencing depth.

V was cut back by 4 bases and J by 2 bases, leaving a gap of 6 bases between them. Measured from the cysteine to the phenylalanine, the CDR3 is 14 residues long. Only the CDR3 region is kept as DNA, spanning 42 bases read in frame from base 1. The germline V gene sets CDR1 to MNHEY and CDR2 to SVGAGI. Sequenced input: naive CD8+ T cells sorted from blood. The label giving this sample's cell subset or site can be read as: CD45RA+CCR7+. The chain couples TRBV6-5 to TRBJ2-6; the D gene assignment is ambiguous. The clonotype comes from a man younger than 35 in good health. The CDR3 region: CASSLAPGANVLTF. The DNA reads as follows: TGTGCCAGCAGTTTGGCCCCTGGGGCCAACGTCCTGACTTTC.